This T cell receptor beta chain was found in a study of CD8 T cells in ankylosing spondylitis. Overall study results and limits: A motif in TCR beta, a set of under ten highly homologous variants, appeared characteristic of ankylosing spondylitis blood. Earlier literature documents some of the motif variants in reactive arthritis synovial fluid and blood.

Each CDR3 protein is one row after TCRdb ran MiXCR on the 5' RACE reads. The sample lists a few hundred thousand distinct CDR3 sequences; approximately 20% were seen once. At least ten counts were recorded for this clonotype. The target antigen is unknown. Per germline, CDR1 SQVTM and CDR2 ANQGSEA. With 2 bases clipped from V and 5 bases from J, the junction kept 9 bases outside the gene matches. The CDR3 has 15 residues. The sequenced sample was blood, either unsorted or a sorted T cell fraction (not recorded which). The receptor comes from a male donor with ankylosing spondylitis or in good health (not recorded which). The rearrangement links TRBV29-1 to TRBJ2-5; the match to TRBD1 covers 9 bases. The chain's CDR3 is CSVETLDRGWETQYF. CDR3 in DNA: TGCAGCGTTGAAACCCTGGACAGGGGTTGGGAGACCCAGTACTTC.